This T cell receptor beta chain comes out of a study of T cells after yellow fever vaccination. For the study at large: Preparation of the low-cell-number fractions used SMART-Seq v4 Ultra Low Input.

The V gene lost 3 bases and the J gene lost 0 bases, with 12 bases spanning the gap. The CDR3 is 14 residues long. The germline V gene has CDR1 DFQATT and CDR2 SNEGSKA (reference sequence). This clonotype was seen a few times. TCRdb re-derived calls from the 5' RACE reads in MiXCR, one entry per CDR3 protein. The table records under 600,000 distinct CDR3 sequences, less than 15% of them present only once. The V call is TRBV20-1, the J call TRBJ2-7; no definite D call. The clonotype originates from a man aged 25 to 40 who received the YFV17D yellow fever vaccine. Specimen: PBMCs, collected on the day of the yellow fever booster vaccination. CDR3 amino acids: CSARPTRSSYEQYF. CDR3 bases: TGCAGTGCTAGGCCGACTCGAAGCTCCTACGAGCAGTACTTC.